Listed below are T cell receptor beta chains from one sample, sequenced in a study of T cells in Graves' hyperthyroidism and ophthalmopathy. From the multiplex PCR reads, TCRdb called clonotypes with MiXCR, one entry per CDR3 protein. The table has 300,000 to 400,000 distinct CDR3 sequences, over 11% seen once; the top ten hold 9.5% to 11%. What was sequenced was blood. Receptors originate from a woman aged 55-69 years with Graves' hyperthyroidism. Both conserved end residues are part of each CDR3. Fields, in order: clone size, J gene, V gene, D gene, CDR3 protein, CDR3 DNA. The D gene is left open where the match is weak. Clone size is stated in some rows and not others, as once, few, many or a class when expanded.

NA,TRBJ1-5,TRBV18,TRBD1,CASSGTGGYNQPQHF,TGTGCCAGCTCAGGGACAGGAGGTTACAATCAGCCCCAGCATTTT
many,TRBJ1-1,TRBV5-1,NA,CASSLRDYTEAFF,TGCGCCAGCAGCTTGAGGGATTACACTGAAGCTTTCTTT
many,TRBJ2-5,TRBV7-9,TRBD2,CASSFSSGSHETQYF,TGTGCCAGCAGCTTCAGTAGCGGGAGCCATGAGACCCAGTACTTC
many,TRBJ2-1,TRBV10-2,NA,CASRPLALPYNEQFF,TGCGCCAGCAGACCTCTAGCGCTGCCCTACAATGAGCAGTTCTTC
NA,TRBJ2-3,TRBV7-3,TRBD2,CASSRGLAGADTQYF,TGTGCCAGCAGCCGCGGACTAGCGGGAGCAGATACGCAGTATTTT
NA,TRBJ1-3,TRBV20-1,NA,CSADTGNTIYF,TGCAGTGCTGACACTGGAAACACCATATATTTT
few,TRBJ2-7,TRBV19,TRBD2,CASSMQGGAVSYEQYF,TGTGCCAGTAGTATGCAGGGAGGGGCCGTCTCCTACGAGCAGTACTTC
few,TRBJ1-2,TRBV24-1,TRBD1,CATSDTGQGDYGYTF,TGTGCCACCAGTGACACGGGACAGGGAGACTATGGCTACACCTTC
many,TRBJ2-5,TRBV10-2,TRBD1,CASSERTGGRETQYF,TGCGCCAGCAGTGAGAGGACAGGGGGCCGTGAGACCCAGTACTTC
many,TRBJ1-1,TRBV20-1,NA,CSARGLGRGASGTEAFF,TGCAGTGCTAGAGGATTGGGTAGGGGTGCCAGTGGCACTGAAGCTTTCTTT
many,TRBJ1-2,TRBV10-3,NA,CAISESRDWYGYTF,TGTGCCATCAGTGAGTCGCGGGACTGGTATGGCTACACCTTC
many,TRBJ2-7,TRBV29-1,NA,CSAEAPGEQYF,TGCAGCGCCGAGGCTCCGGGAGAGCAGTACTTC
many,TRBJ2-2,TRBV11-3,NA,CASSLGSGVRNHGELFF,TGTGCCAGCAGCTTAGGATCAGGCGTACGTAACCACGGGGAGCTGTTTTTT
many,TRBJ2-3,TRBV20-1,TRBD2,CSADRGSGRSDTQYF,TGCAGTGCGGACCGGGGTAGCGGGAGATCCGATACGCAGTATTTT
many,TRBJ2-3,TRBV24-1,TRBD1,CATTDREGTDTQYF,TGTGCCACCACGGACAGGGAAGGCACAGATACGCAGTATTTT
few,TRBJ2-2,TRBV12-3/TRBV12-4,TRBD2,CASRLAGSGELFF,TGTGCCAGCAGACTAGCGGGATCCGGGGAGCTGTTTTTT
NA,TRBJ1-5,TRBV6-2/TRBV6-3,TRBD1,CASNGQGARGNQPQHF,TGTGCCAGCAACGGACAGGGGGCGAGAGGCAATCAGCCCCAGCATTTT
many,TRBJ2-2,TRBV12-3/TRBV12-4,NA,CASSLMGSGELFF,TGTGCCAGCAGTTTAATGGGTTCCGGGGAGCTGTTTTTT
few,TRBJ2-3,TRBV7-3,TRBD2,CASSYGTSGLSTDTQYF,TGTGCCAGCAGCTACGGGACTAGCGGCTTAAGCACAGATACGCAGTATTTT
many,TRBJ1-6,TRBV20-1,NA,CSVRDSYNSPLHF,TGCAGTGTTCGGGACTCCTATAATTCACCCCTCCACTTT
many,TRBJ2-7,TRBV13,TRBD2,CASSPSPSGNYEQYF,TGTGCCAGCAGCCCAAGTCCTAGCGGGAACTACGAGCAGTACTTC
few,TRBJ2-5,TRBV6-2/TRBV6-3,TRBD2,CASRRRLAGKETQYF,TGTGCCAGCAGACGCCGTCTAGCGGGTAAAGAGACCCAGTACTTC
many,TRBJ1-5,TRBV12-3/TRBV12-4,NA,CASSFVQGRNQPQHF,TGTGCCAGCAGTTTTGTACAGGGACGTAATCAGCCCCAGCATTTT
once,TRBJ2-7,TRBV5-1,TRBD1,CASSLARGGRDEQYF,TGCGCCAGCAGCTTGGCCAGAGGGGGCAGGGACGAGCAGTACTTC
many,TRBJ1-4,TRBV19,NA,CASSPREDEKLFF,TGTGCCAGTAGTCCCCGGGAGGACGAAAAACTGTTTTTT
NA,TRBJ2-1,TRBV6-9,NA,CASSYDLDNEQFF,TGTGCCAGCAGTTACGACCTAGACAATGAGCAGTTCTTC
many,TRBJ1-2,TRBV6-1,NA,CASSELGGETYGYTF,TGTGCCAGCAGTGAATTAGGGGGGGAAACCTATGGCTACACCTTC
many,TRBJ2-1,TRBV28,NA,CASGNVGSEQFF,TGTGCCAGCGGGAACGTAGGTTCTGAGCAGTTCTTC
NA,TRBJ2-1,TRBV5-4,NA,CASSLLLAPPYNEQFF,TGTGCCAGCAGCTTGCTGCTAGCCCCACCCTACAATGAGCAGTTCTTC
many,TRBJ2-1,TRBV11-3,NA,CASSLLGLSSYNEQFF,TGTGCCAGCAGCCTTCTAGGACTGAGCTCCTACAATGAGCAGTTCTTC
many,TRBJ1-4,TRBV5-1,NA,CASRGVANEKLFF,TGCGCCAGCAGGGGAGTGGCGAATGAAAAACTGTTTTTT
few,TRBJ1-1,TRBV5-1,NA,CASRQGSNTEAFF,TGCGCCAGCAGGCAGGGCAGTAACACTGAAGCTTTCTTT
many,TRBJ1-4,TRBV27,NA,CASSLWAGDFEKLFF,TGTGCCAGCAGTTTATGGGCCGGGGACTTTGAAAAACTGTTTTTT
few,TRBJ2-1,TRBV29-1,TRBD2,CSVPGLAAPEQFF,TGCAGCGTCCCGGGACTAGCGGCGCCTGAGCAGTTCTTC
NA,TRBJ2-1,TRBV7-2,TRBD2,CASSQKGKAGGGYNEQFF,TGTGCCAGCAGCCAAAAGGGAAAAGCGGGAGGAGGCTACAATGAGCAGTTCTTC
NA,TRBJ2-7,TRBV29-1,NA,CSAKMGPFYEQYF,TGCAGCGCAAAAATGGGCCCATTCTACGAGCAGTACTTC
many,TRBJ2-7,TRBV7-2,NA,CASSLEGPREQYF,TGTGCCAGCAGCTTGGAGGGGCCGCGCGAGCAGTACTTC
few,TRBJ2-1,TRBV29-1,NA,CSVARKRLVLGNEQFF,TGCAGCGTAGCCCGGAAAAGGTTGGTTCTGGGCAATGAGCAGTTCTTC
many,TRBJ2-5,TRBV27,NA,CASLPGTQYF,TGTGCCAGCTTACCCGGGACCCAGTACTTC
NA,TRBJ2-4,TRBV7-3,TRBD1,CASSKLPGQVGRAKNIQYF,TGTGCCAGCAGCAAACTTCCGGGACAGGTCGGACGAGCCAAAAACATTCAGTACTTC
many,TRBJ2-7,TRBV7-9,NA,CASSLRGRAYEQYF,TGTGCCAGCAGCTTAAGGGGCAGGGCCTACGAGCAGTACTTC
many,TRBJ2-2,TRBV11-1,NA,CASSLNRANTGELFF,TGTGCCAGCAGCTTAAACAGAGCGAACACCGGGGAGCTGTTTTTT
many,TRBJ2-4,TRBV2,TRBD2,CASSRLAPGGSAKNIQYF,TGTGCCAGCAGTCGACTAGCGCCCGGAGGTTCGGCCAAAAACATTCAGTACTTC
many,TRBJ2-1,TRBV6-2/TRBV6-3,TRBD2,CASSRLAGDYNEQFF,TGTGCCAGCAGTCGACTAGCGGGAGACTACAATGAGCAGTTCTTC
NA,TRBJ2-4,TRBV12-3/TRBV12-4,NA,CASSLGLDIQYF,TGTGCCAGCAGTTTAGGGTTAGACATTCAGTACTTC
NA,TRBJ1-2,TRBV3-1,TRBD1,CASRRTGVYGYTF,TGTGCCAGCAGGCGGACAGGGGTCTATGGCTACACCTTC
few,TRBJ2-3,TRBV9,NA,CASSVDVGGGTDTQYF,TGTGCCAGCAGCGTAGACGTGGGGGGAGGCACAGATACGCAGTATTTT
NA,TRBJ2-1,TRBV7-9,NA,CASRPSPGKQFF,TGTGCCAGCAGGCCCTCCCCAGGGAAGCAGTTCTTC
many,TRBJ2-3,TRBV5-8,NA,CASSWDPDTQYF,TGTGCCAGCAGCTGGGACCCAGATACGCAGTATTTT
many,TRBJ2-5,TRBV3-1,NA,CASSQETPVETQYF,TGTGCCAGCAGCCAAGAGACTCCTGTGGAGACCCAGTACTTC
NA,TRBJ2-7,TRBV12-5,NA,CASGLLLGRKPYEQYF,TGTGCTAGTGGTTTGCTCCTCGGCCGAAAACCCTACGAGCAGTACTTC
many,TRBJ2-2,TRBV28,TRBD1,CASSLGGQGAGELFF,TGTGCCAGCAGTTTAGGCGGACAGGGGGCCGGGGAGCTGTTTTTT
many,TRBJ2-5,TRBV2,NA,CASSDRAQTQYF,TGTGCCAGCAGTGACAGGGCCCAGACCCAGTACTTC